One and the same sample provided the 18 T cell receptor beta chains below, sequenced in a study of tumor-infiltrating lymphocytes in primary liver carcinoma (dated by TCRdb to 2017 to 2019). Sequencer: Illumina HiSeq 2500. Using a constant-region primer and ProtoScript II reverse transcriptase, TCRbeta-specific cDNA was reverse-transcribed from about 540 ng total RNA. TCRbeta libraries were built with three nested multiplex PCR rounds, a slightly modified ARM-PCR procedure. Multiplex TRBV1-TRBV30 forward primers and a Cbeta reverse primer were used in the first two PCR rounds, each of which was run for approximately 9 cycles. The public reads were reanalyzed by TCRdb: fastp trimming at Q25, MiXCR alignment, in-frame beta chains only. Rows merge per CDR3 protein into single entries with the most common DNA and genes. Across this sample there are 100,000 to 120,000 distinct CDR3 sequences, with around 83% seen only once. 15% to 25% of the sample rests with the top ten.

Total RNA and DNA were co-extracted without cell sorting from 20-30 mg of bulk tissue using the AllPrep DNA/RNA mini kit. The sample consisted of liver tumor tissue from sampling region 3. According to the study, the label for this sample's cell subset or site signals: tumor region T3, left-lateral pole. The receptors were sampled from a man aged 35 to 55 with primary liver carcinoma and hepatitis B virus infection.

The genes are TRBV6-5 and TRBJ1-4; D is unclear. Germline V gene lookup returns CDR1 MNHEY and CDR2 SVGAGI. The CDR3 length is 14 residues. Deletions cut 7 bases from V and 0 bases from J, with 9 bases between. CDR3 DNA: TGTGCCAGCATGCTAGTAGCAACTAATGAAAAACTGTTTTTT. Protein sequence: CASMLVATNEKLFF.

On this clonotype: One end of the junction fails to match germline, which may point to a read error. The chain is built from TRBV4-3 and TRBJ2-6; TRBD1 or TRBD2 may be the D gene (5 bases each). This CDR3 contains 14 residues. Germline CDR1 LGHNA, CDR2 YSLEER. The CDR3 is CASSQGGGANILTF. DNA of the CDR3: TGCGCCAGTAGCCAAGGTGGGGGAGCCAACATCCTGACTTTC.

Worth noting for this clonotype: The CDR3 carries no conserved terminal phenylalanine or tryptophan, so it likely arises from a read error. The V gene is TRBV11-1, the J gene TRBJ2-3; perhaps D is TRBD1 or TRBD2 (5 bases each). The germline CDR1 and CDR2 sequences are SGHAT and FQDESV (reference sequence). Trimming pared 4 bases from V and 2 bases from J, leaving 25 bases between. The CDR3 loop spans 19 amino acids. The CDR3 here is CASSSGGSSLGAHTDTQYS. The CDR3 region has the DNA TGTGCCAGCAGCTCTGGGGGAAGCTCTCTTGGAGCCCACACAGATACGCAGTATTCT.

For this clonotype: The junction departs from germline at one end; a sequencing error may be responsible. The chain combines TRBV11-3 with TRBJ1-1, with D hard to call. Per germline, CDR1 SGHNT and CDR2 YENEEA. The CDR3 loop spans 13 amino acids. The CDR3 is CAGSLEKYTEAFF. CDR3 sequence (DNA): TGTGCCGGCAGCTTAGAAAAGTATACTGAAGCTTTCTTT.

With respect to this clonotype: Here the CDR3 omits its conserved ending phenylalanine or tryptophan, so a read error is the likely source. This sequence joins TRBV28 and TRBJ2-5, with no clear D. Trimming took 2 bases from V and 5 from J, leaving 9 bases between them. The CDR3 length is 13 residues. Germline lookup yields CDR1 MDHEN and CDR2 SYDVKM. The CDR3 DNA sequence: TGTGCCAGCAGTTTAGTGGTCCCGGAGACCCAGTACTCC. Its translation: CASSLVVPETQYS.

On this clonotype itself: A read error may account for a junction end that differs from germline. The V call is TRBV12-3 or TRBV12-4, the J call TRBJ2-1, with 9 bases that match TRBD2. The CDR3 length is 13 residues. CDR3 nucleotide sequence: TGTGCCAGCACTTTACAGCTAGCGGGACTCTTTGTCTTC. Its protein is CASTLQLAGLFVF.

On this clonotype: A much bigger clone sits one base away, suggesting this may be a read error. The rearrangement links TRBV5-1 to TRBJ1-2; D ambiguous. V was trimmed by 5 bases and J by 8 bases, leaving 16 bases between them. The CDR3 has 13 amino acids. Germline V gene data show CDR1 as SGHRS and CDR2 as YFSETQ. CDR3 amino acids: CASRPGAVVGYTF. In nucleotides, the CDR3 is TGCGCCAGCAGACCTGGTGCGGTTGTCGGCTACACCTTC.

Comment on this clonotype: The germline gene is not matched at one end of the junction; a read error may be the cause. The chain carries TRBV29-1 and TRBJ2-2, with 8 bases identical to TRBD2. This CDR3 comprises 14 residues. Germline-derived CDR1 and CDR2 are SQVTM and ANQGSEA. The CDR3 loop is CIVATSVNTGDLFF. DNA of the CDR3: TGCATCGTTGCGACTAGCGTGAACACCGGGGATCTGTTTTTT.

V gene TRBV7-9 combines with J gene TRBJ2-3; TRBD1 matches 8 bases. The CDR3 runs to 15 residues. CDR1 SEHNR and CDR2 FQNEAQ come from the germline V gene (reference sequence). V gave up 10 bases and J gave up 8 bases; unmatched junction bases: 17. CDR3: CANNSDRDGAGTQYF. The CDR3 DNA sequence: TGTGCCAATAACTCGGACAGGGACGGGGCAGGTACGCAGTATTTT.

This clonotype was picked up one time. This may stem from a read error, because a much larger clone lies one nucleotide away. This chain connects TRBV25-1 to TRBJ2-3; D remains unclear. The CDR3 contains 11 residues. In germline, CDR1 is MGHDK, CDR2 SYGVNS. V was pared by 7 bases and J by 6 bases, with 8 bases between. The CDR3 DNA is TGTGCCAGCACTACCCTGGATACGCAGTATTTT. As protein: CASTTLDTQYF.

This chain connects TRBV5-6 to TRBJ2-3; no reliable D call. Germline CDR1 reads SGHDT; CDR2 reads YYEEEE. Trimming stripped 1 base from V and 6 bases from J, with 15 bases between. The CDR3 has 15 amino acids. CDR3 amino acids: CASSLCRAHGDTQYF. CDR3 nucleotide sequence: TGTGCCAGCAGCTTGTGCCGGGCCCACGGGGATACGCAGTATTTT. The complete variable domain, with remaining parts taken from reference TRBV5-6 and TRBJ2-3, reads DAGVTQSPTHLIKTRGQQVTLRCSPKSGHDTVSWYQQALGQGPQFIFQYYEEEERQRGNFPDRFSGHQFPNYSSELNVNALLLGDSALYLCASSLCRAHGDTQYFGPGTRLTVL.

Of note for this clonotype: Possible read error: a much larger clone is one base away. The chain combines TRBV24-1 with TRBJ2-5, with D perhaps matching TRBD1 (5 bases). Trimming shortened V by 7 bases and J by 5 bases, and 13 bases separated the two germline ends. CDR1 KGHDR and CDR2 SFDVKD come from the germline V gene. CDR3 length equals 13 residues. The chain's CDR3 is CATSSHAGETQYF. The CDR3 DNA sequence: TGTGCCACCAGCTCCCACGCAGGGGAGACCCAGTACTTC.

The genes are TRBV12-3 or TRBV12-4 and TRBJ2-1, with D unresolved. Deletions cut 6 bases from V and 4 bases from J, with 16 bases between. The CDR3 extends over 15 amino acids. CDR3 residues: CASSSTRPSYNEQFF. DNA of the CDR3: TGTGCCAGCAGCTCCACGAGGCCCTCATACAATGAGCAGTTCTTC.

The chain carries TRBV6-1 and TRBJ1-2; D is uncertain. CDR1 MNHNS and CDR2 SASEGT come from the germline V gene. Trimming left V 10 bases short and J 2 bases short, with 11 bases between. CDR3 size: 12 residues. The CDR3 reads CANTQDNYGYTF. In nucleotides, the CDR3 is TGTGCCAACACTCAGGACAACTATGGCTACACCTTC.

With regard to this clonotype: One end of the junction varies from germline; a read error may be responsible. This chain joins TRBV11-2 and TRBJ2-3; 10 bases match TRBD1. CDR3 size: 15 residues. Germline V gene lookup returns CDR1 SGHAT and CDR2 FQNNGV. CDR3 sequence: CASSPGQGGHRYAVF. CDR3 DNA sequence: TGTGCCAGCAGCCCTGGACAGGGGGGACACAGATACGCAGTATTT.

About this clonotype itself: Germline and junction disagree at one end, which may indicate a read error. V is TRBV11-1 and J is TRBJ1-6; maybe TRBD1 (5 bases). The CDR3 sequence is 13 residues long. Germline CDR1 SGHAT, CDR2 FQDESV (reference sequence). The CDR3 reads CASCRTLVSPLQF. In DNA form, the CDR3 reads TGTGCCAGCTGCCGGACACTGGTCTCACCCCTCCAGTTT. The full variable domain, in which reference TRBV11-1 and TRBJ1-6 provide the parts outside the CDR3, is EAEVAQSPRYKITEKSQAVAFWCDPISGHATLYWYRQILGQGPELLVQFQDESVVDDSQLPKDRFSAERLKGVDSTLKIQPAELGDSAMYLCASCRTLVSPLQFGNGTRLTVT.

CDR3 coding DNA: TGTGCCAGCACTTTTGGGGCAGCAGCAGGAAACACCATATATTTT. It is translated as CASTFGAAAGNTIYF. J is TRBJ1-3 and V is TRBV12-3 or TRBV12-4; maybe TRBD1 (5 bases). The V and J ends lost 7 bases and 4 bases respectively, with 17 bases between them. CDR3 length: 15 amino acids.

The rearrangement joins TRBV6-5 to TRBJ2-2, with TRBD2 identical over 14 bases. Trimming at V came to 9 bases and at J to 16 bases, leaving 25 bases not matched to a gene. Germline values: CDR1 MNHEY, CDR2 SVGAGI. This CDR3 has 18 residues. CDR3: CARRSILGTSGRGGEPFF. DNA for the CDR3: TGTGCCAGAAGATCGATCCTCGGGACTAGCGGGAGAGGTGGGGAACCGTTTTTT.